The entry below describes one T cell receptor beta chain. This sample was included in a study of blood T cells in healthy people across ages. Combining a sample-barcoded 5' primer with a J-beta primer mix, a second PCR ran for 7 to 11 cycles. TCRdb passed the 5' RACE reads through MiXCR, listing each CDR3 protein once. The sample consists of more than 900,000 distinct CDR3 sequences, roughly 24% of them appearing once. The data were also submitted as part of a second study, on T cells of mothers and their children.

This sequence originates from a girl aged 2-15 years in good health. The sample comprised blood.

The CDR3 is CAIRPTFKRGGPNEQFF. Written as DNA, the CDR3 is TGTGCCATCAGGCCCACCTTTAAGCGGGGGGGCCCGAATGAGCAGTTCTTC. The chain has TRBV10-3 and TRBJ2-5; TRBD2 matches 10 bases. The end of the DNA is better explained by TRBJ2-1, so the J call may be wrong. Per germline, CDR1 ENHRY and CDR2 SYGVKD. This CDR3 region has 17 residues.